This TCR beta chain came from a study of read filtering for tumor transcriptome and immune sequencing. The CDR3 totals 16 residues. The germline gives CDR1 MDHEN, CDR2 SYDVKM. With 7 bases removed from V and 0 bases from J, the gap between germline ends came to 16 bases. From approximately 430 ng of RNA, a library with molecular barcoded alpha/delta and beta/gamma adaptors was made. Each CDR3 protein gets one entry after TCRdb re-called the reads with MiXCR. The sample has 20,000 to 25,000 distinct CDR3 sequences; about an eighth are singletons. This clonotype was counted a few times. The source of this sequence is a donor aged 40 or older with multiple myeloma. Sequenced material: a population of CD138-negative cells sorted from bone marrow. The gene calls are TRBV28 and TRBJ2-4; TRBD2 is a possible D gene (6 bases). This chain's CDR3 is CASNPLSGLAKNIQYF. CDR3 DNA: TGTGCCAGCAACCCCCTTAGCGGCCTAGCCAAAAACATTCAGTACTTC. Drawing the rest from reference TRBV28 and TRBJ2-4, the complete variable domain is DVKVTQSSRYLVKRTGEKVFLECVQDMDHENMFWYRQDPGLGLRLIYFSYDVKMKEKGDIPEGYSVSREKKERFSLILESASTNQTSMYLCASNPLSGLAKNIQYFGAGTRLSVL.